This TCR beta chain originates from a study of OX40 agonist ivuxolimab in advanced cancers. Study summary: The study treated patients with ivuxolimab, an agonistic anti-OX40 (CD134) antibody. Regarding the study as a whole: The study found that CD8+ T cells averaged more expanded clones than CD4+. No antigen was identified for the clonally expanded peripheral T cells. It was also the case that some nonresponders had low normalized T-cell clonal expansion.

A remark on this clone: Antigen unknown.

V was clipped by 3 bases and J by 2 bases, with 11 bases between them. Germline lookup yields CDR1 SGDLS and CDR2 YYNGEE. CDR3 size: 14 residues. Repertoires were generated with immunoSEQ multiplex PCR, while TCRdb's copy carries only in-frame clones and drops some. This sample has thousands of clones, with approximately 90% found just once. The chain is built from TRBV9 and TRBJ2-5, with D uncertain. The sample consisted of CD4+ or CD8+ T cells sorted from blood, taken in a trial of the OX40 agonist ivuxolimab. This clonotype was sampled from an adult with an advanced solid tumor such as melanoma, head and neck, liver or kidney cancer. The DNA of the CDR3 is TGTGCCAGCAGCGATCCGGATCTACAAGAGACCCAGTACTTC. It encodes CASSDPDLQETQYF.